The clone carrying this T cell receptor (beta chain) turned up a few times. Its antigen is still unknown. CDR1 and CDR2 (germline): DFQATT, SNEGSKA (reference sequence). The CDR3 contains 14 residues. The sorted Tregs were CD4+CD25+CD127-/low cells. Full-length variable regions came from constant-region reverse primers plus semi-nested Nested Universal Primer A PCR. TCRdb passed the 5' RACE reads through MiXCR, listing each CDR3 protein once. The profile shows several thousand distinct CDR3 sequences, around a third of them singletons. Study-level points and caveats: Tumor memory CD4+ T cell TCR gene usage was found to cluster with blood and lymph node memory CD4+ cells and with lymph node naive CD4+ cells. Tumor Treg TCRs overlapped most with tumor naive CD4+ cells. Whole repertoires were not studied in the larger cohort, only one V-J beta rearrangement.

Sequenced: Tregs sorted from blood. This TCR derives from a female donor with breast cancer. The chain uses TRBV20-1 and TRBJ1-5; D is perhaps TRBD1 (6 bases). The CDR3: CTASGATRNQPQHF. The CDR3 nucleotides read TGCACTGCCTCGGGGGCCACCCGCAATCAGCCCCAGCATTTT.